The 13 T cell receptor beta chains in this list originate from one sample, sequenced in a study of cytomegalovirus exposure and HLA in healthy donors. PCR was performed using 60 Vbeta and 13 Jbeta primers. Here immunoSEQ multiplex PCR was the method, and the copy in TCRdb shows in-frame clones only, minus some. The table lists 85,000 to 90,000 clones, 75% to 90% of them singletons. Sequenced material: PBMCs. The source of these receptors is a man younger than 30 in good health and CMV-seronegative.

The gene calls are TRBV7-9 and TRBJ1-1, with TRBD1 as a possible D gene (6 bases). Trimming took off 5 bases at V and 8 bases at J, with 9 bases between the two ends. From germline, CDR1 is SEHNR and CDR2 FQNEAQ (reference sequence). This CDR3 has 11 amino acids. CDR3 bases: TGTGCCAGCAGCCTCCAGGGGGAAGCTTTCTTT. Translating gives CASSLQGEAFF.

This clone was detected only a few times. The chain recombines TRBV14 with TRBJ2-7, with 9 bases aligning to TRBD1. Per germline, CDR1 SGHDN and CDR2 FVKESK. V lost 3 bases, J lost 7 bases, and 10 bases stayed unmatched. The CDR3 length is 15 residues. CDR3 DNA: TGTGCCAGCAGCCAGACAGGGGGGCTTCGCTGGGAGCAGTACTTC. Translation: CASSQTGGLRWEQYF.

This clone was seen just once. The genes are TRBV5-1 and TRBJ2-2, with a weak D call TRBD1 (6 bases). Trimming stripped 6 bases from V and 4 bases from J, with 13 bases between. The CDR3 consists of 14 residues. Germline values: CDR1 SGHRS, CDR2 YFSETQ. CDR3 in amino acids: CASTSGQSTGELFF. Written as DNA, the CDR3 is TGCGCCAGCACCTCTGGACAGTCCACCGGGGAGCTGTTTTTT.

This chain uses TRBV19 with TRBJ2-1, with D uncertain. Germline V CDR1 and CDR2: LNHDA, SQIVND (reference sequence). With 5 bases removed from V and 7 bases from J, the gap between germline ends came to 9 bases. This CDR3 contains 12 residues. The CDR3 protein is CASSFSRNEQFF. In DNA form, the CDR3 reads TGTGCCAGTAGTTTCTCTCGGAATGAGCAGTTCTTC.

The rearrangement joins TRBV5-1 to TRBJ2-2, with D perhaps TRBD2 (6 bases). The CDR3 contains 12 residues. Trimming shortened V by 5 bases and J by 7 bases, and 9 bases separated the two germline ends. Germline loops: CDR1 SGHRS, CDR2 YFSETQ. The CDR3 loop reads CASRPGGGELFF. DNA for the CDR3: TGCGCCAGCAGGCCCGGGGGCGGGGAGCTGTTTTTT. Full variable domain (remainder filled in from reference TRBV5-1 and TRBJ2-2): KAGVTQTPRYLIKTRGQQVTLSCSPISGHRSVSWYQQTPGQGLQFLFEYFSETQRNKGNFPGRFSGRQFSNSRSEMNVSTLELGDSALYLCASRPGGGELFFGEGSRLTVL.

The rearrangement links TRBV5-8 to TRBJ2-1, with TRBD1 matching over 7 bases. The ends lost 7 bases at V and 0 bases at J; junction bases unmatched: 4. CDR3 length: 14 amino acids. Germline assignment: CDR1 SGHTS and CDR2 YDEGEE. The CDR3 DNA reads TGTGCCAGCTCTGACAGGGCCTCCTACAATGAGCAGTTCTTC. This gives the protein CASSDRASYNEQFF.

This chain connects TRBV30 to TRBJ2-1; D is uncertain. Germline V gives CDR1 GTSNPN, CDR2 SVGIG (reference sequence). V lost 0 bases and J lost 8, with 8 bases in between. The CDR3 sequence is 12 residues long. The CDR3 is CAWSVISHEQFF. CDR3 DNA: TGTGCCTGGAGTGTTATTTCCCATGAGCAGTTCTTC.

The chain recombines TRBV7-2 with TRBJ2-4, with D perhaps matching TRBD1 (6 bases). V was trimmed by 3 bases and J by 4 bases, leaving 19 bases between them. CDR1 SGHTA and CDR2 FQGNSA come from the germline V gene. The CDR3 totals 17 residues. CDR3 sequence (DNA): TGTGCCAGCAGCTTGACCCCTCTACAGGGCTCAAAAAACATTCAGTACTTC. Residues: CASSLTPLQGSKNIQYF.

With regard to this clone: The final CDR3 position lacks the conserved phenylalanine or tryptophan, pointing to a likely read error. The limits of the CDR3 on the DNA are not certain, so only TCRdb's listed CDR3 is given. V and J are TRBV5-1 and TRBJ1-5; no DNA check was done on the table's D call, TRBD1. Germline CDR1 SGHRS, CDR2 YFSETQ. The CDR3 sequence runs 8 residues, both termini included. CDR3 region: CASSWGLA.

The rearrangement uses TRBV29-1 and TRBJ2-2; TRBD2 agrees at 10 bases. The V and J ends lost 6 bases and 2 bases, in that order; junction bases with no gene match: 6. Germline CDR1 is SQVTM and CDR2 is ANQGSEA. There are 15 residues in the CDR3. CDR3 sequence (DNA): TGCAGCGTACCTAGCGGGAGTGTCAACACCGGGGAGCTGTTTTTT. Translating gives CSVPSGSVNTGELFF.

J is TRBJ1-1 and V is TRBV6-1; D not certain. The CDR3 runs 13 residues. V lost 6 bases and J lost 1, with 9 bases in between. Germline assignment: CDR1 MNHNS and CDR2 SASEGT. The CDR3 region has the DNA TGTGCCAGCAGGGCGACGGGGAACACTGAAGCTTTCTTT. This encodes CASRATGNTEAFF.

CDR3 bases: TGTGCCAGTAGTTCGTATGGTGACAGCTCCTTCTATGGCTACACCTTC. Translated, it gives CASSSYGDSSFYGYTF. The chain employs TRBV19 and TRBJ1-2; the D gene is possibly TRBD1 (5 bases). The germline V gene has CDR1 LNHDA and CDR2 SQIVND (reference sequence). The CDR3 runs 16 residues. V gave up 5 bases and J gave up 4 bases, with 20 bases separating them.

The J gene is TRBJ2-3, the V gene TRBV18; D is undetermined. The V and J ends lost 7 bases and 4 bases respectively, with 15 bases between them. CDR1 KGHSH and CDR2 LQKENI come from the germline V gene. This CDR3 contains 14 residues. The CDR3 loop is CASCVLSMADTQYF. CDR3 sequence (DNA): TGTGCCAGCTGCGTACTTTCGATGGCAGATACGCAGTATTTT.